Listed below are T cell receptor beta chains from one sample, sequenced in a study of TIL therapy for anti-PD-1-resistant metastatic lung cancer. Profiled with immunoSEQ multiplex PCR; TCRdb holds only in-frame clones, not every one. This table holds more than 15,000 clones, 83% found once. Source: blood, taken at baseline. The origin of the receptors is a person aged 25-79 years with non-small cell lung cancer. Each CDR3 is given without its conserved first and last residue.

cdr3_aa: ASSRDRVSEQY
v_call: TRBV11-3
j_call: TRBJ2-7

cdr3_aa: AGTEAGGPQGEQF
v_call: TRBV7-9
j_call: TRBJ2-1

cdr3_aa: ASSPVGGASTDTQY
v_call: TRBV7-3
j_call: TRBJ2-3

cdr3_aa: ASTGGGYGYT
v_call: TRBV28
j_call: TRBJ1-2

cdr3_aa: ASSAPGRGDTEAF
v_call: TRBV2
j_call: TRBJ1-1

cdr3_aa: ASSIRTGGVYGYT
v_call: TRBV5-6
j_call: TRBJ1-2

cdr3_aa: ASIGGGNGNQPQH
v_call: TRBV6-6
j_call: TRBJ1-5

cdr3_aa: ASSVGSGASTDTQY
v_call: TRBV9
j_call: TRBJ2-3

cdr3_aa: ASSISGPSNYGYT
v_call: TRBV19
j_call: TRBJ1-2

cdr3_aa: ASSLGTGFTDTQY
v_call: TRBV7-3
j_call: TRBJ2-3

cdr3_aa: ASSSTGEQY
v_call: TRBV6-6
j_call: TRBJ2-7

cdr3_aa: ASSSGTNRDGYT
v_call: TRBV7-2
j_call: TRBJ1-2

cdr3_aa: ASSRTGVGTEAF
v_call: TRBV4-3
j_call: TRBJ1-1

cdr3_aa: ASSETVNSNQPQH
v_call: TRBV6-1
j_call: TRBJ1-5

cdr3_aa: SAPGGSMNTEAF
v_call: TRBV29-1
j_call: TRBJ1-1

cdr3_aa: ASSYRLSGRTGELF
v_call: TRBV6-6
j_call: TRBJ2-2

cdr3_aa: ASSLAETGTYEQY
v_call: TRBV13
j_call: TRBJ2-7

cdr3_aa: SVGGGGSPNTGELF
v_call: TRBV29-1
j_call: TRBJ2-2

cdr3_aa: ASSVGGGPSYNEQF
v_call: TRBV9
j_call: TRBJ2-1

cdr3_aa: ASSRTGDINTGELF
v_call: TRBV5-1
j_call: TRBJ2-2

cdr3_aa: ASSEEVGHTEAF
v_call: TRBV6-1
j_call: TRBJ1-1

cdr3_aa: ASSTRQDLLWDEQF
v_call: TRBV21-1
j_call: TRBJ2-1

cdr3_aa: ASSRTGTVYSPLH
v_call: TRBV6-5
j_call: TRBJ1-6

cdr3_aa: ASSGQEETQY
v_call: TRBV2
j_call: TRBJ2-5

cdr3_aa: ASSVGQGREQY
v_call: TRBV9
j_call: TRBJ2-7

cdr3_aa: ASSRANEQF
v_call: TRBV5-1
j_call: TRBJ2-1

cdr3_aa: SVPQGGTDTQY
v_call: TRBV29-1
j_call: TRBJ2-3

cdr3_aa: ASSSQGRDTEAF
v_call: TRBV5-1
j_call: TRBJ1-1

cdr3_aa: ASSLLSGYNEQF
v_call: TRBV28
j_call: TRBJ2-1

cdr3_aa: ASSRLAGGPDTQY
v_call: TRBV7-3
j_call: TRBJ2-3

cdr3_aa: ASSPRTPTRGTDTQY
v_call: TRBV19
j_call: TRBJ2-3

cdr3_aa: ASSLVGGGPDTQY
v_call: TRBV5-4
j_call: TRBJ2-3

cdr3_aa: ASSRGESGVQETQY
v_call: TRBV28
j_call: TRBJ2-5

cdr3_aa: ASSQEGGYGYT
v_call: TRBV4-1
j_call: TRBJ1-2

cdr3_aa: ASSYPGTTNEQF
v_call: TRBV5-6
j_call: TRBJ2-1

cdr3_aa: ASRRTGGNTGELF
v_call: TRBV11-2
j_call: TRBJ2-2

cdr3_aa: ASTPGAQPQH
v_call: TRBV2
j_call: TRBJ1-5

cdr3_aa: ASASGASTDTQY
v_call: TRBV12-5
j_call: TRBJ2-3

cdr3_aa: ASSWGLAMETQY
v_call: TRBV5-1
j_call: TRBJ2-5

cdr3_aa: ASSISGGRRPYTDTQY
v_call: TRBV19
j_call: TRBJ2-3

cdr3_aa: ASSIGLAGAETQY
v_call: TRBV9
j_call: TRBJ2-5

cdr3_aa: ASSLMSQEEKLF
v_call: TRBV7-6
j_call: TRBJ1-4

cdr3_aa: ASSFRGRDTGELF
v_call: TRBV11-2
j_call: TRBJ2-2

cdr3_aa: ASSMGGGGQPQH
v_call: TRBV19
j_call: TRBJ1-5

cdr3_aa: ASGRSPGSSYEQY
v_call: TRBV27
j_call: TRBJ2-7

cdr3_aa: ASSRFGTTSNQPQH
v_call: TRBV19
j_call: TRBJ1-5

cdr3_aa: ASSIRGSGANVLT
v_call: TRBV19
j_call: TRBJ2-6

cdr3_aa: ASSLARRGNSPLH
v_call: TRBV7-9
j_call: TRBJ1-6

cdr3_aa: ASSIRAPGGNTIY
v_call: TRBV19
j_call: TRBJ1-3

cdr3_aa: ASSEQAGGRDTQY
v_call: TRBV2
j_call: TRBJ2-3

cdr3_aa: ASSLGLAGGSGELF
v_call: TRBV4-3
j_call: TRBJ2-2

cdr3_aa: ASSPQTGTGVSAF
v_call: TRBV7-2
j_call: TRBJ1-1

cdr3_aa: SALGDILSKGGYT
v_call: TRBV29-1
j_call: TRBJ1-2

cdr3_aa: ASSPRHGGELF
v_call: TRBV11-2
j_call: TRBJ2-2